This T cell receptor (beta chain) was sequenced for a study of vaccination effects on CD4 cells after COVID-19 (dated by TCRdb to 2021 to 2024). Describing the broader study: Two doses of either the BNT162b2 or the mRNA-1273 mRNA SARS-CoV-2 vaccine were administered to participants. The full study included fewer than eleven COVID-19 convalescent patients and several SARS-CoV-2-naive healthy vaccine recipients. SARS-CoV-2 spike-specific CD4+ TCR repertoires from before and after mRNA vaccination were compared in COVID-19 convalescent patients and in infection-naive vaccine recipients. Cultures from other donors in the study were sequenced using the Oncomine TCR Beta short-read assay on an Illumina iSeq 100.

From V the trimming removes 6 bases and from J it removes 8 bases, while the gene matches leave 11 bases of the junction unaccounted for. Inclusive of the bounding cysteine and phenylalanine, the CDR3 is 14 residues long. Only the CDR3 DNA is retained, 42 bases long and in frame from the first base. The germline V gene specifies MNHEY as CDR1 and SVGAGI as CDR2. What the authors observed across the whole study: Only a small number of convalescent patients were included, and no early post-infection timepoints were available, which limited the study. Among healthy vaccine recipients, nearly all vaccine-induced clones were SARS-CoV-2 mono-reactive, and just 1 of 255 was cross-reactive with common cold coronaviruses. Both infection-induced and vaccine-induced clones contracted markedly at late post-vaccination timepoints, which is consistent with waning T cell responses.

This clone was detected only once. No antigen is known for it. It has no much larger one-base neighbor in the sample; base qualities were not kept. Libraries were constructed by the immunoSEQ multiplex PCR assay. TCR beta CDR3 sequencing was performed on DNA from the cultured, isolated CD4+ T cells. The study's own analysis went as follows. The analysis removed non-productive TCR sequences, trimmed reads to the CDR3 region, and retained only CDR3s that were 7 or more amino acids long. Antigen-specific clonotypes were identified with the MANAFEST web app by comparing expansion in peptide wells against reference cultures. To count as positive, a clone had to show expansion at FDR<0.05 compared with the reference and with all other wells, an odds ratio above 5, and a frequency above 0.1% in two replicate wells. A clonotype was defined as cross-reactive if the clonotype was significantly expanded both in SARS-CoV-2 spike wells and in at least one common cold coronavirus spike condition. Using the stringdist R package, CDR3 similarity was measured by Levenshtein distance, and unrooted trees were constructed with ape in R 3.6.1. In its TCRdb copy, this immuneACCESS table keeps in-frame sequences only and misses some clones. Where compared with another copy, unresolved V genes explain less than half of these, and the others have no known cause. Clone size and V and J calls were adopted from that table, with D and trimming inferred from the DNA. Counted in this sample were tens of thousands of clones; roughly 73% of them appeared once. Over 20% of the sample comes from the top ten.

In the ViraFEST assay, PBMC were stimulated with viral peptide pools, and TCR sequencing was then used to find antigen-specific CD4+ T cell clonotypes based on their expansion. After 10 days of culture, CD4+ T cells were isolated with the EasySep CD4+ T cell isolation kit. The absence of prior SARS-CoV-2 infection in healthy vaccine recipients was confirmed by negative nucleocapsid antibodies before and after vaccination. Each well held roughly 2.2 million PBMC cultured in IMDM containing roughly 5.1% human AB serum, 8.5 to 10 IU/ml IL-2 and gentamicin, along with about 10 ug/ml peptides. On days 3 and 7, half of the culture medium was replaced with fresh IL-2-containing medium. Unless otherwise noted, each peptide stimulation condition was cultured in triplicate wells. PBMC were separated from whole blood using Ficoll-Paque Plus gradient centrifugation and were then either cryopreserved at -140C or used fresh. Overlapping peptide pools spanned the spike proteins of SARS-CoV-2 and the common cold coronaviruses HCoV-NL63, HCoV-OC43 and HCoV-229E. Genomic DNA was extracted from cultured CD4+ T cells with the QIAamp micro DNA kit.

The sequence came from a human donor who received a COVID-19 vaccine. The V and J genes are TRBV6-5 and TRBJ1-1; 8 of the junction bases match TRBD1. Material: CD4+ T cells from PBMCs cultured with HCoV-NL63 spike peptides, obtained before COVID-19 vaccination. Per the publication, the cell subset or site label means: HCoV-NL63 spike overlapping peptide pool stimulation. The nucleotides are TGTGCCAGCAGAACCCATCTCCGGGACAGGGAAGCTTTCTTT. The translation is CASRTHLRDREAFF.